The sequence of this TCR beta chain was determined in a study of CD8+ T cells in alopecia areata. The CDR3 is 17 amino acids. From germline, CDR1 is SGHNT and CDR2 YENEEA. V dropped 4 bases and J dropped 5 bases, with 21 bases sitting between them. Extracted RNA was reverse transcribed into cDNA, the sequencing template. Measured with immunoSEQ multiplex PCR; TCRdb has only the in-frame clones, and not every one. The repertoire consists of nearly 200,000 clones, with 58% occurring once and the leading ten covering roughly 5.8%. About this clone: Its specificity is not known.

Study conclusions and caveats: Greater clonality was observed in lesional scalp samples, especially alopecia totalis/universalis, versus normal scalp. Under tofacitinib, numerous expanded lesional clonotypes remained detectable in scalp and blood.

The treatment here: oral pan-JAK inhibitor, 5-10 mg twice daily. The sequence derives from a human donor with alopecia areata. The chain is built from TRBV11-3 and TRBJ2-1; D may be TRBD2 (6 bases). Material: CD4+ T cells sorted from blood, obtained at week 24, from a patient treated with tofacitinib. CDR3 protein: CASSYRGSGRDNNEQFF. In nucleotides, the CDR3 is TGTGCCAGCAGCTACCGGGGGAGCGGAAGAGATAACAATGAGCAGTTCTTC.